What follows is one TCR beta chain and its context. Antigen specificity is unknown. PCR amplification relied on 60 Vbeta primers (plus 13 Jbeta primers). Assay used: immunoSEQ multiplex PCR; TCRdb lists only in-frame clones, some missing. This table has 78,000 or so clones, 62% appearing once. The data were obtained in a study of cytomegalovirus exposure and HLA in healthy donors. General study results and limits: Later on, a genetic analysis was performed. It linked a missense variant in DCLRE1C with V- and J-gene trimming of TCR beta. In most subjects, TCR beta sequences reportedly gave accurate predictions of HLA-A and HLA-B alleles. Most of the TCR beta V segments (in an earlier analysis) were productive either about 90% or about 30% of the time. When the data were analyzed later, several of the most significant clusters appeared to be linked to common viral pathogens.

Unmatched junction bases numbered 1, after V lost 0 bases and J lost 3 bases. CDR3 length: 14 amino acids. CDR1 SGHNT and CDR2 YYREEE come from the germline V gene (reference sequence). Sequencing was done on a sample of PBMCs. This clonotype was obtained from a male donor in good health and CMV-seropositive. The rearrangement uses TRBV5-4 and TRBJ2-5, with 8 bases matching TRBD2. Here the CDR3 DNA reads TGTGCCAGCAGCTTGGTCGGGAGGGAAGAGACCCAGTACTTC. Its protein product is CASSLVGREETQYF.